Listed below are T cell receptor beta chains from one sample, sequenced in a study of CD8 T cells in ankylosing spondylitis. Each CDR3 protein is one row after TCRdb ran MiXCR on the 5' RACE reads. The sample comprises approximately 350,000 distinct CDR3 sequences, roughly 20% of which are singletons, and 10% to 15% rests with the top ten. The sample was blood, either unsorted or a sorted T cell fraction (not recorded which). These TCRs come from a male donor with ankylosing spondylitis or in good health (not recorded which). Both conserved end residues are part of each CDR3. The D gene is left open where the match is weak. Expanded clones are given a class, and other clones once, few, many or no size at all.

j_call clone_size d_call v_call cdr3_aa cdr3_nt
TRBJ2-7 NA NA TRBV30 CAWSLGSSYEQYF TGTGCCTGGAGCTTGGGAAGCTCCTACGAGCAGTACTTC
TRBJ2-7 few TRBD1 TRBV20-1 CSARDLPGGFHEQYF TGCAGTGCTAGAGATCTCCCAGGGGGCTTTCACGAGCAGTACTTC
TRBJ2-5 few NA TRBV28 CASSSVPGQETQYF TGTGCCAGCAGTTCCGTGCCGGGGCAAGAGACCCAGTACTTC
TRBJ2-3 NA TRBD2 TRBV27 CASRRLAPDTQYF TGTGCCAGCAGGCGACTAGCTCCAGATACGCAGTATTTT
TRBJ2-2 few TRBD2 TRBV5-1 CASSGAGTSLTGELFF TGCGCCAGCAGCGGGGCGGGGACTAGCCTAACCGGGGAGCTGTTTTTT
TRBJ2-1 many TRBD1 TRBV12-3/TRBV12-4 CASSLGQGLENEQFF TGTGCCAGCAGTTTGGGACAGGGCCTGGAGAATGAGCAGTTCTTC
TRBJ2-1 few NA TRBV12-3/TRBV12-4 CASSLTGGPYYNEQFF TGTGCCAGCAGTTTGACGGGGGGCCCTTACTACAATGAGCAGTTCTTC
TRBJ2-7 NA NA TRBV29-1 CSVDRQGSDEQYF TGCAGCGTTGACAGGCAGGGTTCCGACGAGCAGTACTTC
TRBJ2-7 NA NA TRBV10-3 CAISESSGIQGVYEQYF TGTGCCATCAGTGAGTCGAGTGGGATACAGGGTGTCTACGAGCAGTACTTC
TRBJ2-5 NA NA TRBV28 CATAPGTNQETQYF TGTGCCACCGCTCCCGGGACAAACCAAGAGACCCAGTACTTC
TRBJ1-1 few NA TRBV7-9 CASSVGLTEAFF TGTGCCAGCAGCGTAGGGCTCACTGAAGCTTTCTTT
TRBJ2-3 few TRBD2 TRBV7-2 CASSLTTSGADTQYF TGTGCCAGCAGCTTGACGACTAGCGGGGCAGATACGCAGTATTTT
TRBJ1-4 once TRBD1 TRBV7-8 CASSPRDRVEKLFF TGTGCCAGCAGCCCTCGGGACAGGGTCGAAAAACTGTTTTTT
TRBJ2-7 NA NA TRBV9 CASSALENEQYF TGTGCCAGCAGCGCCCTCGAGAACGAGCAGTACTTC
TRBJ1-4 NA NA TRBV11-2 CASKPFGPNEKLFF TGTGCCAGCAAGCCGTTCGGGCCCAATGAAAAACTGTTTTTT
TRBJ2-1 few NA TRBV7-9 CASLGEIALNNEQFF TGTGCCAGCCTCGGCGAGATAGCACTAAACAATGAGCAGTTCTTC
TRBJ2-6 few TRBD1 TRBV6-1 CASSKHRGALSGANVLTF TGTGCCAGCAGTAAGCACAGGGGGGCTCTCTCTGGGGCCAACGTCCTGACTTTC
TRBJ2-3 few TRBD2 TRBV27 CASSSRDKRTSGGGGITDTQYF TGTGCCAGCAGTTCCCGGGACAAAAGGACTAGCGGGGGGGGAGGGATAACAGATACGCAGTATTTT
TRBJ1-1 few NA TRBV27 CASSLYVRGTEAFF TGTGCCAGCAGTTTATACGTCAGAGGGACTGAAGCTTTCTTT
TRBJ2-1 NA NA TRBV4-1 CASSQVFPGRGDEQFF TGCGCCAGCAGCCAAGTATTCCCAGGGAGAGGGGATGAGCAGTTCTTC
TRBJ2-2 few NA TRBV5-1 CASHQGPGELFF TGCGCCAGCCACCAGGGACCCGGGGAGCTGTTTTTT
TRBJ1-1 many NA TRBV12-3/TRBV12-4 CASSLPGNTEAFF TGTGCCAGCAGTTTACCGGGGAACACTGAAGCTTTCTTT
TRBJ2-1 NA TRBD2 TRBV7-2 CASSHGREGMIQFF TGTGCCAGCAGCCATGGCAGGGAGGGAATGATTCAGTTCTTC